This is a list of T cell receptor beta chains from one sample in a study of T-cell memory formation after mild COVID-19. TCRdb re-called the 5' RACE reads through MiXCR, storing one row per CDR3 protein. The table lists 250,000 or so distinct CDR3 sequences, under 20% of them singletons. Source material: PBMCs or a T cell subset sorted from them (not recorded which). Receptors originate from a man aged 18-30 years who had mild COVID-19 (a few samples of this study predate the infection). Cell type and time point are not known. The CDR3 runs from the conserved cysteine through the conserved F or W. Each record gives: J gene, V gene, clone size, D gene, CDR3 DNA, CDR3 protein. The D gene is left open where the match is weak. The size entry is marked missing in some rows and otherwise reads once, few, many or a size class.

J gene: TRBJ2-1
V gene: TRBV15
clone size: many
D gene: TRBD2
CDR3 DNA: TGTGCCACCAGCAGAGTCGGGGGGGCCTACAATGAGCAGTTCTTC
CDR3 protein: CATSRVGGAYNEQFF

J gene: TRBJ2-3
V gene: TRBV20-1
clone size: NA
D gene: TRBD2
CDR3 DNA: TGCAGTGCCAACGACGTTAGAGCGGGGGCCACAGATACGCAGTATTTT
CDR3 protein: CSANDVRAGATDTQYF

J gene: TRBJ1-2
V gene: TRBV11-2
clone size: few
D gene: TRBD1
CDR3 DNA: TGTGCCAGCAGCTTAGATTGGGCAGGGGGCACGAGAAAGGGCTACACCTTC
CDR3 protein: CASSLDWAGGTRKGYTF

J gene: TRBJ2-5
V gene: TRBV4-1
clone size: NA
D gene: TRBD1
CDR3 DNA: TGCGCCAGCAGCCCCCGGACAGGGTTAGGGGAGACCCAGTACTTC
CDR3 protein: CASSPRTGLGETQYF

J gene: TRBJ1-3
V gene: TRBV15
clone size: few
D gene: NA
CDR3 DNA: TGTGCCACCAGCAGACTGCAGGTCGGGACTGGAAACACCATATATTTT
CDR3 protein: CATSRLQVGTGNTIYF

J gene: TRBJ1-3
V gene: TRBV29-1
clone size: NA
D gene: NA
CDR3 DNA: TGCAGCGGTGGGTGGGGTACCGATGGAAACACCATATATTTT
CDR3 protein: CSGGWGTDGNTIYF

J gene: TRBJ2-2
V gene: TRBV2
clone size: few
D gene: NA
CDR3 DNA: TGTGCCAGCAGTGATCCGGGAGAGACAAGCACCGGGGAGCTGTTTTTT
CDR3 protein: CASSDPGETSTGELFF

J gene: TRBJ2-1
V gene: TRBV9
clone size: few
D gene: NA
CDR3 DNA: TGTGCCAGCAGCGTAGGAGCCCTAGAGGGACACAATGAGCAGTTCTTC
CDR3 protein: CASSVGALEGHNEQFF

J gene: TRBJ2-1
V gene: TRBV12-3/TRBV12-4
clone size: few
D gene: NA
CDR3 DNA: TGTGCCAGCAGCACTTCGAGCTCCTACAATGAGCAGTTCTTC
CDR3 protein: CASSTSSSYNEQFF

J gene: TRBJ2-2
V gene: TRBV6-1
clone size: NA
D gene: TRBD2
CDR3 DNA: TGTGCCAGCAGTGGCCCAGCGGGGGGGAACACCGGGGAGCTGTTTTTT
CDR3 protein: CASSGPAGGNTGELFF

J gene: TRBJ2-7
V gene: TRBV12-3/TRBV12-4
clone size: many
D gene: NA
CDR3 DNA: TGTGCCAGCAGTCCCCGGGGTAGCTCCTACGAGCAGTACTTC
CDR3 protein: CASSPRGSSYEQYF

J gene: TRBJ1-1
V gene: TRBV6-5
clone size: NA
D gene: NA
CDR3 DNA: TGTGCCAGCAGCCAATCAGTCGACACTGAAGCTTTCTTT
CDR3 protein: CASSQSVDTEAFF

J gene: TRBJ2-7
V gene: TRBV6-1
clone size: NA
D gene: NA
CDR3 DNA: TGTGCCAGCAAACTGACGGCATCCTACGAGCAGTACTTC
CDR3 protein: CASKLTASYEQYF

J gene: TRBJ2-3
V gene: TRBV11-2
clone size: NA
D gene: TRBD2
CDR3 DNA: TGTGCCAGCAGCTTGGGACTAGCGCCTAGCACAGATACGCAGTATTTT
CDR3 protein: CASSLGLAPSTDTQYF